A single sample gave rise to the 16 T cell receptor beta chains below, sequenced in a study of metastatic and nonmetastatic thyroid tumors. Not a single patient had been given any form of treatment at any point before undergoing thyroid surgery. Via MiXCR, TCRdb re-called the PCR reads. The sample records around 20,000 clones, 22% being singletons. Sequencing was done on a sample of adjacent normal tissue. The receptors were gathered from a female donor with papillary thyroid cancer or a benign thyroid nodule (not recorded which). Some clones in this sample may be carry-over from other donors' samples.

The V gene is TRBV6-2 or TRBV6-3, the J gene TRBJ1-1; tentative D call: TRBD1 (6 bases). The CDR3 has 17 amino acids. V lost 6 bases, J lost 4 bases, and 24 bases lay in between. Germline V lookup: CDR1 MNHEY, CDR2 SVGEGT. CDR3 protein: CASRIHQGREFGTEAFF. The CDR3 nucleotides are TGTGCCAGCAGGATCCATCAGGGGAGAGAGTTCGGCACTGAAGCTTTCTTT.

This clone was observed at least ten times. The V call is TRBV29-1, the J call TRBJ2-2; 9 bases agree with TRBD1. The junction had 6 bases not matched to a gene; V was cut back by 7 bases and J by 3 bases. The CDR3 contains 14 residues. The germline V gene has CDR1 SQVTM and CDR2 ANQGSEA. CDR3: CSARTGVDTGELFF. For the CDR3, the DNA is TGCAGCGCCCGGACAGGGGTGGACACCGGGGAGCTGTTTTTT.

In its sample, this clone was seen a few times. This sequence joins TRBV15 and TRBJ1-2, with a possible D match to TRBD1 (5 bases). This CDR3 spans 12 amino acids. Trimming took off 1 base at V and 8 bases at J, with 8 bases between the two ends. Germline V gene sequence: CDR1 LNHNV, CDR2 YYDKDF (reference sequence). In nucleotides, the CDR3 is TGTGCCACCAGCAGAGGGGGGGTCGGCTACACCTTC. Its translation: CATSRGGVGYTF.

This chain joins TRBV30 and TRBJ1-3; 7 positions agree with TRBD1. Trimming at V came to 3 bases and at J to 0 bases, leaving 2 bases not matched to a gene. Germline values: CDR1 GTSNPN, CDR2 SVGIG (reference sequence). CDR3 size: 14 residues. CDR3 protein: CAWRDRSSGNTIYF. For the CDR3, the DNA is TGTGCCTGGAGGGACAGGAGCTCTGGAAACACCATATATTTT.

The chain links TRBV20-1 to TRBJ2-5, with 7 bases aligning to TRBD2. J was trimmed by 2 bases and V by 3 bases; bases with no gene match: 12. The CDR3 runs to 16 residues. The germline V gene encodes CDR1 DFQATT and CDR2 SNEGSKA (reference sequence). CDR3 nucleotides: TGCAGTGCTAGCCCCTTTTTGGCGGGGGTGCAAGAGACCCAGTACTTC. Translated, it gives CSASPFLAGVQETQYF.

In this sample, this clone is medium-sized. The chain combines TRBV27 with TRBJ2-1, with D tentatively TRBD2 (6 bases). CDR1 is MNHEY and CDR2 is SMNVEV in the germline V gene (reference sequence). V lost 3 bases, J lost 0 bases, and 15 bases lay in between. This CDR3 contains 17 residues. The CDR3 bases are TGTGCCAGCAGTTTTGCTCCGGGAGACGGCTCCTACAATGAGCAGTTCTTC. This gives the protein CASSFAPGDGSYNEQFF.

This clone was seen more than once but under ten times. The rearrangement uses TRBV28 and TRBJ2-7, with TRBD1 identical over 7 bases. V lost 8 bases, J lost 3 bases, and 10 bases stayed unmatched. Germline CDR1 is MDHEN and CDR2 is SYDVKM. The CDR3 is 14 amino acids. The CDR3 DNA sequence: TGTGCCAGCCGTCATCGGGACAGCAGCTACGAGCAGTACTTC. Its protein product is CASRHRDSSYEQYF.

This sequence joins TRBV15 and TRBJ1-5, with 8 bases that match TRBD1. This CDR3 has 14 residues. CDR1 LNHNV and CDR2 YYDKDF come from the germline V gene (reference sequence). Unmatched junction bases numbered 2, after V lost 1 base and J lost 6 bases. CDR3 region: CATSRGQGTQPQHF. CDR3 DNA: TGTGCCACCAGCAGAGGACAGGGGACTCAGCCCCAGCATTTT.

The chain has TRBV20-1 and TRBJ2-5; 8 bases agree with TRBD2. Germline loops: CDR1 DFQATT, CDR2 SNEGSKA (reference sequence). The CDR3 totals 14 residues. V lost 5 bases, J lost 4 bases, and 9 bases stayed unmatched. The CDR3, as DNA: TGCAGTGCTGCCTTGGCGGGGGGCCGAGAGACCCAGTACTTC. Protein product: CSAALAGGRETQYF.

This clone was recorded a few times. J is TRBJ1-3 and V is TRBV10-3; no definite D call. Germline V gives CDR1 ENHRY, CDR2 SYGVKD. Trimming took off 11 bases at V and 2 bases at J, with 13 bases between the two ends. The CDR3 consists of 13 residues. The CDR3 nucleotides read TGTGCCGTAAGACCGGACCCTGGAAACACCATATATTTT. Translation: CAVRPDPGNTIYF.

This chain joins TRBV20-1 and TRBJ1-5; a possible D gene is TRBD1 (5 bases). The germline gives CDR1 DFQATT, CDR2 SNEGSKA (reference sequence). V lost 6 bases and J 0 bases, leaving 12 bases between the germline ends. CDR3 length: 14 amino acids. As DNA, the CDR3 is TGCAGTGCCACGGGGGGGTATAGCAATCAGCCCCAGCATTTT. Translated, it gives CSATGGYSNQPQHF.

This chain joins TRBV6-1 and TRBJ1-2; possibly TRBD1 for D (5 bases). This CDR3 contains 13 residues. V shed 5 bases and J shed 5 bases, with 12 bases lying between them. CDR1 is MNHNS and CDR2 is SASEGT in the germline V gene. The CDR3 DNA sequence: TGTGCCAGCAGTAGAGAGCAGGGATATGGCTACACCTTC. It yields the protein CASSREQGYGYTF.

This rearrangement joins TRBV7-2 to TRBJ2-2; D is ambiguous. CDR1 is SGHTA and CDR2 is FQGNSA in the germline V gene. The CDR3 runs to 15 residues. V was cut by 5 bases and J by 7 bases, with 17 bases left in between. CDR3 sequence: CASSPDQRDGGELFF. The DNA for the CDR3 is TGTGCCAGCAGCCCGGATCAGCGTGATGGCGGGGAGCTGTTTTTT. Full variable domain (remainder filled in from reference TRBV7-2 and TRBJ2-2): GAGVSQSPSNKVTEKGKDVELRCDPISGHTALYWYRQSLGQGLEFLIYFQGNSAPDKSGLPSDRFSAERTGGSVSTLTIQRTQQEDSAVYLCASSPDQRDGGELFFGEGSRLTVL.

This chain links TRBV12-3 or TRBV12-4 with TRBJ1-2; TRBD1 matches 9 bases. The CDR3 totals 15 residues. V shed 6 bases and J 2 bases; nucleotides not matched to a gene: 7. The CDR3 DNA reads as TGTGCCAGCAGGGGGGGACAGGGCTTAAACTATGGCTACACCTTC. Translation gives CASRGGQGLNYGYTF.

This clone appeared a few times. The CDR3 loop reads CASSIEWTASYEQYF. CDR3 DNA sequence: TGTGCCAGTAGTATAGAGTGGACAGCTTCCTACGAGCAGTACTTC. The rearrangement links TRBV19 to TRBJ2-7; weak D call: TRBD1 (6 bases). The V gene's germline CDR1 is LNHDA and CDR2 SQIVND (reference sequence). This CDR3 spans 15 amino acids. Trimming took off 0 bases at V and 1 base at J, with 10 bases between the two ends.

A few counts support this clone. The chain links TRBV6-1 to TRBJ1-1; D is ambiguous. Germline V gene lookup returns CDR1 MNHNS and CDR2 SASEGT. The CDR3 length is 13 residues. V was shortened by 5 bases and J by 5 bases, with 12 bases between the two germline ends. CDR3 in amino acids: CASSKLQGTEAFF. The CDR3 DNA reads as TGTGCCAGCAGTAAACTTCAAGGGACTGAAGCTTTCTTT.